This entry lists 21 T cell receptor beta chains sequenced from one sample in a study of T cells after posttransplantation cyclophosphamide. Here immunoSEQ multiplex PCR was the method, and the copy in TCRdb shows in-frame clones only, minus some. The repertoire shows roughly 49,000 clones, none seen only once; the top ten take 2.2%. The sequencing sample was made of PBMCs. All receptors come from a man aged 35 to 55 in good health, CMV-negative, and a related stem cell transplant donor.

This clone was found many times. The chain combines TRBV5-5 with TRBJ2-7, with TRBD1 identical over 9 bases. The CDR3 has 14 residues. J gave up 5 bases and V 1 base, and 4 bases lay outside the gene matches. Germline V lookup: CDR1 SGHKS, CDR2 YYEKEE (reference sequence). CDR3 in DNA: TGTGCCAGCAGCTTGAGGGACAGGGCCAACGAGCAGTACTTC. This translates into CASSLRDRANEQYF.

This clone was recorded many times. The rearrangement joins TRBV29-1 to TRBJ2-1, with no clear D. Trimming took 4 bases from V and 9 from J, leaving 4 bases between them. The V gene's germline CDR1 is SQVTM and CDR2 ANQGSEA. This CDR3 region has 9 residues. CDR3 in DNA: TGCAGCGTTGCGGGTGAGCAGTTCTTC. Translation gives CSVAGEQFF.

This clone was seen ten or more times. The chain couples TRBV28 to TRBJ2-7; D possibly corresponds to TRBD2 (6 bases). Trimming took 4 bases from V and 8 from J, leaving 21 bases between them. This CDR3 is 15 amino acids long. Germline V gene data show CDR1 as MDHEN and CDR2 as SYDVKM. The CDR3 DNA sequence: TGTGCCAGCAGTTACCAGACTAGAGAGTCGTTCAAGCAGTACTTC. Translated, it gives CASSYQTRESFKQYF.

This clone was counted ten times or more. This sequence joins TRBV28 and TRBJ2-7, with 10 positions matching TRBD2. The V gene's germline CDR1 is MDHEN and CDR2 SYDVKM. The trim removed 4 bases at V and 5 bases at J, leaving 11 bases unmatched. The CDR3 runs to 16 residues. In DNA form, the CDR3 reads TGTGCCAGCAGTTCGCGTCTAGCGGGAGTGGACCACGAGCAGTACTTC. Protein: CASSSRLAGVDHEQYF.

This clone was counted many times. V usage is TRBV5-4 and J usage is TRBJ1-2; D might be TRBD1 (6 bases). Trimming stripped 2 bases from V and 6 bases from J, with 11 bases between. This CDR3 has 13 amino acids. CDR1 and CDR2 (germline): SGHNT, YYREEE (reference sequence). CDR3 protein: CASSFSYRDGYTF. CDR3 in DNA: TGTGCCAGCAGCTTTTCGTACAGGGATGGCTACACCTTC.

Many counts were recorded for this clone. The chain recombines TRBV4-3 with TRBJ1-4; D uncertain. CDR1 is LGHNA and CDR2 is YSLEER in the germline V gene. This CDR3 contains 13 residues. V shed 2 bases and J shed 11 bases, with 12 bases lying between them. The CDR3 DNA reads as TGCGCCAGCAGCCAATCGCGGGCCCCGAAACTGTTTTTT. It translates to CASSQSRAPKLFF.

This clone was observed a handful of times. The V call is TRBV6-5, the J call TRBJ2-5, with 9 bases matching TRBD1. The CDR3 runs to 13 residues. Germline trimming cut 8 bases from V and 5 bases from J; bases unmatched to any gene: 6. Germline CDR1 and CDR2: MNHEY and SVGAGI. CDR3 loop: CASRGQGRETQYF. For the CDR3, the DNA is TGTGCCAGCCGGGGACAGGGACGCGAGACCCAGTACTTC.

In this sample, this clone turned up many times. The chain recombines TRBV4-1 with TRBJ2-3, with 11 bases identical to TRBD1. The CDR3 contains 15 residues. Germline values: CDR1 MGHRA, CDR2 YSYEKL. The ends lost 6 bases at V and 4 bases at J; junction bases unmatched: 6. For the CDR3, the DNA is TGCGCCAGCAGTAATGGACAGGGGGCGTCAGATACGCAGTATTTT. Translating gives CASSNGQGASDTQYF.

This clone appeared many times. The genes are TRBV2 and TRBJ1-5; D uncertain. V dropped 1 base and J dropped 2 bases, with 9 bases sitting between them. Germline CDR1 is SNHLY and CDR2 is FYNNEI. The CDR3 covers 15 residues. CDR3 in amino acids: CASSEGAWGNQPQHF. The CDR3 DNA reads as TGTGCCAGCAGTGAAGGGGCGTGGGGCAATCAGCCCCAGCATTTT.

The table lists this clone with many counts. The chain uses TRBV27 and TRBJ2-7; TRBD1 matches 7 bases. J was trimmed by 4 bases and V by 4 bases; bases with no gene match: 7. Per germline, CDR1 MNHEY and CDR2 SMNVEV (reference sequence). This CDR3 has 14 residues. CDR3 protein: CASSSPGQIYEQYF. The CDR3 DNA follows: TGTGCCAGCAGTTCCCCGGGACAGATTTACGAGCAGTACTTC.

This clone has just a few counts. This chain connects TRBV6-1 to TRBJ2-5, with 9 positions matching TRBD2. Judging by the DNA end, TRBJ2-7 fits better; the J call may be wrong. Germline V gene lookup returns CDR1 MNHNS and CDR2 SASEGT. The CDR3 consists of 16 residues. This CDR3 is CASSEWASGNSYEQYF. DNA of the CDR3: TGTGCCAGCAGTGAATGGGCTAGCGGGAACTCCTACGAGCAGTACTTC.

This clone was seen more than once but under ten times. The junction departs from the called germline gene at one end, perhaps through a read error. CDR3 coding DNA: TGTGCCAGCAGTGACTCGGGACAGGGTAATTCACCCCTCCACTTT. This gives the protein CASSDSGQGNSPLHF. The V gene is TRBV6-5, the J gene TRBJ1-6; 9 bases map to TRBD1. Germline CDR1 MNHEY, CDR2 SVGAGI. The CDR3 runs to 15 residues.

In this sample, this clone turned up many times. The chain is built from TRBV4-3 and TRBJ2-3, with TRBD2 as a possible D gene (6 bases). Germline CDR1 and CDR2: LGHNA and YSLEER. V was trimmed by 1 base and J by 5 bases, leaving 16 bases between them. The CDR3 is 16 residues long. The CDR3: CASSQVTDGGRDTQYF. CDR3 coding DNA: TGCGCCAGCAGCCAAGTTACGGACGGGGGTCGAGATACGCAGTATTTT.

This clone was seen many times. The chain is built from TRBV10-3 and TRBJ2-3, with 12 bases identical to TRBD2. CDR3 size: 16 residues. Germline trimming cut 11 bases from V and 0 bases from J; bases unmatched to any gene: 9. Germline V gene lookup returns CDR1 ENHRY and CDR2 SYGVKD. The CDR3 loop is CAHSLAGGPSTDTQYF. The DNA of the CDR3 is TGTGCCCATTCCCTAGCGGGAGGGCCAAGCACAGATACGCAGTATTTT.

This clone was detected ten times or more. The rearrangement uses TRBV21-1 and TRBJ2-7; the table calls TRBD2, which could not be checked here. TRBV21-1 is a pseudogene. The CDR3 runs 14 residues. In DNA form, the CDR3 reads TGTGCCAGCAGCAAATTCGTAGCGGGAGACGAGCAGTACTTC. Translating it yields CASSKFVAGDEQYF.

This clone came up many times. The V gene is TRBV15, the J gene TRBJ2-5; D gene uncertain. Trimming took 1 base from V and 5 from J, leaving 5 bases between them. The CDR3 extends over 12 amino acids. Germline loops: CDR1 LNHNV, CDR2 YYDKDF (reference sequence). The CDR3 loop is CATSRARETQYF. CDR3 nucleotide sequence: TGTGCCACCAGCAGAGCCCGGGAGACCCAGTACTTC.

Ten or more counts support this clone. The CDR3 region has the DNA TGTGCCAGCGTCGGTATCGCAGGCAACACTGAAGCTTTCTTT. Translated, it gives CASVGIAGNTEAFF. The chain couples TRBV5-6 to TRBJ1-1; D remains ambiguous. Germline CDR1 reads SGHDT; CDR2 reads YYEEEE. V was pared by 7 bases and J by 2 bases, with 15 bases between. This CDR3 is 14 amino acids long.

There are many counts of this clone. Here the CDR3 reads CASSPSGRGVEQYF. In DNA form, the CDR3 reads TGTGCCAGCAGTCCTTCTGGGAGGGGTGTGGAGCAGTACTTC. This chain links TRBV27 with TRBJ2-7, with 7 bases that match TRBD2. Germline V gene lookup returns CDR1 MNHEY and CDR2 SMNVEV (reference sequence). The V gene end was trimmed by 5 bases and the J gene end by 7 bases; junction bases not matched to a gene: 11. This CDR3 is built from 14 residues.

This clone came up many times. This chain joins TRBV30 and TRBJ1-2; D is ambiguous. Germline V gene data show CDR1 as GTSNPN and CDR2 as SVGIG (reference sequence). The V end was cut by 3 bases, the J end by 7 bases, with 18 bases between. The length of the CDR3 is 14 residues. CDR3 protein: CAWSAGDPGRGYTF. The DNA of the CDR3 is TGTGCCTGGAGCGCGGGAGATCCAGGTCGTGGCTACACCTTC.

The chain uses TRBV6-1 and TRBJ1-5; 11 bases are shared with TRBD1. The CDR3 sequence is 14 residues long. CDR1 and CDR2 (germline): MNHNS, SASEGT. V dropped 5 bases and J dropped 6; count of bases not matched to a gene: 3. CDR3 amino acids: CASSPGTGGQPQHF. CDR3 sequence (DNA): TGTGCCAGCAGTCCCGGGACAGGGGGTCAGCCCCAGCATTTT.

This clone was recorded many times. The chain couples TRBV18 to TRBJ2-6; 12 bases match TRBD1. V was pared by 3 bases and J by 2 bases, with 8 bases of the junction left unmatched. Germline-derived CDR1 and CDR2 are KGHSH and LQKENI. The CDR3 runs to 19 residues. CDR3 region: CASSPRDRGPLPGANVLTF. CDR3 sequence (DNA): TGTGCCAGCTCACCCCGGGACAGGGGGCCCCTCCCTGGGGCCAACGTCCTGACTTTC.